The 8 T cell receptor beta chains below all came from one sample that was sequenced in a study of T-cell memory formation after mild COVID-19. TCRdb ran MiXCR on the 5' RACE reads and lists one entry per CDR3 protein. The data show about 200,000 distinct CDR3 sequences, about 16% seen once. The sequenced sample was PBMCs or a T cell subset sorted from them (not recorded which). Source of these receptors: an adult woman who had mild COVID-19 (a few samples of this study predate the infection). Cell type and time point are not known.

This clonotype was counted a few times. The V and J genes are TRBV5-1 and TRBJ2-1, with TRBD2 matching over 10 bases. This CDR3 has 17 amino acids. Per germline, CDR1 SGHRS and CDR2 YFSETQ. V gave up 4 bases and J gave up 4 bases; unmatched junction bases: 11. CDR3 protein: CASSRLPGLAEYNEQFF. The DNA for the CDR3 is TGCGCCAGCAGCCGGCTCCCCGGACTAGCGGAGTACAATGAGCAGTTCTTC.

This clonotype came up a few times. The chain couples TRBV9 to TRBJ1-1; 8 nucleotides line up with TRBD1. The CDR3 is made up of 23 amino acids. J gave up 1 base and V 0 bases, and 26 bases lay outside the gene matches. Germline V gene lookup returns CDR1 SGDLS and CDR2 YYNGEE. CDR3 nucleotides: TGTGCCAGCAGCGTAGTGAGGATGGGTACCGAAGCGACAAGGACAGGGAAGAACACTGAAGCTTTCTTT. Translating gives CASSVVRMGTEATRTGKNTEAFF.

The chain is built from TRBV20-1 and TRBJ2-6, with D possibly matching TRBD1 (7 bases). This CDR3 is 15 amino acids long. The germline V and J ends were trimmed by 5 bases and 0 bases, with 11 bases remaining between them. The germline V gene has CDR1 DFQATT and CDR2 SNEGSKA (reference sequence). In DNA, the CDR3 is TGCAGTGCTTTTCAGGGGGGCTCTGGGGCCAACGTCCTGACTTTC. It specifies CSAFQGGSGANVLTF.

This clonotype was detected only a few times. The chain joins TRBV14 to TRBJ1-1; D gene ambiguous. There are 17 residues in the CDR3. Trimming cost V 1 base and J 5 bases, with 20 bases left between them. CDR1 and CDR2 from the germline V gene are SGHDN and FVKESK. The DNA for the CDR3 is TGTGCCAGCAGCCAAGGAGACGGGTGGGATGGCTTAACTGAAGCTTTCTTT. Its protein product is CASSQGDGWDGLTEAFF.

The J gene is TRBJ2-5, the V gene TRBV5-5; D might be TRBD2 (7 bases). The CDR3 spans 15 residues. The germline V gene has CDR1 SGHKS and CDR2 YYEKEE (reference sequence). V lost 5 bases and J 4 bases, leaving 18 bases between the germline ends. The CDR3 spells CASSSDPGGRETQYF. The DNA of the CDR3 is TGTGCCAGCAGTTCGGACCCCGGGGGGCGAGAGACCCAGTACTTC.

This clonotype was counted between two and nine times. This chain links TRBV5-1 with TRBJ1-1; D might be TRBD1 (5 bases). This CDR3 has 15 amino acids. The germline V gene has CDR1 SGHRS and CDR2 YFSETQ. V was pared by 6 bases and J by 3 bases, with 18 bases between. CDR3 DNA: TGCGCCAGCAACGTTGGAGGCTCGGGGGACACTGAAGCTTTCTTT. Translation gives CASNVGGSGDTEAFF.

This clonotype was seen a few times. This rearrangement joins TRBV24-1 to TRBJ2-1; the D is unclear. The CDR3 extends over 13 amino acids. The V and J ends lost 6 bases and 1 base respectively, with 6 bases between them. CDR1 KGHDR and CDR2 SFDVKD come from the germline V gene. The CDR3 sequence: CATSYGSYNEQFF. CDR3 nucleotide sequence: TGTGCCACCAGTTACGGTTCCTACAATGAGCAGTTCTTC.

This rearrangement joins TRBV4-1 to TRBJ2-7; D perhaps matches TRBD1 (5 bases). This CDR3 is built from 15 residues. Trimming cost V 3 bases and J 3 bases, with 15 bases left between them. Germline V CDR1 and CDR2: MGHRA, YSYEKL. CDR3 bases: TGCGCCAGCAGCCACCTAGGAAAGGGGCTCTACGAGCAGTACTTC. This gives the protein CASSHLGKGLYEQYF.